Listed below are T cell receptor beta chains from one sample, sequenced in a study of radiotherapy plus CTLA-4 blockade in lung cancer. Sequencing was performed with immunoSEQ multiplex PCR; in TCRdb, only in-frame clones are kept and a portion is missing. The data show around 82,000 clones, with around 90% seen just once and approximately 16% held by the top ten. The source was peripheral blood, collected from a patient treated with radiotherapy plus ipilimumab. The receptors derive from a human donor with non-small cell lung cancer that progressed on radiotherapy plus ipilimumab. Each CDR3 is given with its conserved first and last residue. The order of the fields is CDR3 protein, CDR3 DNA, D gene, clone size, J gene, V gene. The D gene is left open where the match is weak. Clone size appears in some rows only: once, few, many, or a class for an expanded clone.

CDR3 protein: CASGIQGGNTEAFF
CDR3 DNA: TGTGCCAGTGGAATTCAGGGGGGGAACACTGAAGCTTTCTTT
D gene: TRBD1
clone size: -
J gene: TRBJ1-1
V gene: TRBV18

CDR3 protein: CASTGLSAPLHF
CDR3 DNA: TGTGCCAGCACCGGACTATCTGCACCCCTCCACTTT
D gene: -
clone size: -
J gene: TRBJ1-6
V gene: TRBV6-5

CDR3 protein: CASGNAMSTYEQYF
CDR3 DNA: TGTGCTAGTGGTAACGCCATGAGTACCTACGAGCAGTACTTC
D gene: -
clone size: -
J gene: TRBJ2-7
V gene: TRBV12-5

CDR3 protein: CASRLTTETYEQYF
CDR3 DNA: TGCGCCAGCAGGTTGACGACAGAAACCTACGAGCAGTACTTC
D gene: -
clone size: -
J gene: TRBJ2-7
V gene: TRBV5-1

CDR3 protein: CSVVVGDQPQHF
CDR3 DNA: TGCAGCGTTGTGGTGGGGGATCAGCCCCAGCATTTT
D gene: -
clone size: -
J gene: TRBJ1-5
V gene: TRBV29-1

CDR3 protein: CASSYAKQVPKLFF
CDR3 DNA: TGTGCCAGCAGTTACGCCAAACAGGTGCCAAAACTGTTTTTT
D gene: -
clone size: -
J gene: TRBJ1-4
V gene: TRBV6-5

CDR3 protein: CASSSISLGSNQPQHF
CDR3 DNA: TGTGCCAGCAGCTCCATAAGCCTGGGTAGCAATCAGCCCCAGCATTTT
D gene: -
clone size: once
J gene: TRBJ1-5
V gene: TRBV7-2

CDR3 protein: CATSRDDRGYNQPQHF
CDR3 DNA: TGTGCCACCAGCAGGGACGACAGGGGATACAATCAGCCCCAGCATTTT
D gene: TRBD1
clone size: -
J gene: TRBJ1-5
V gene: TRBV15

CDR3 protein: CASSLSGSSYEQYF
CDR3 DNA: TGTGCCAGCAGCTTATCCGGGTCGTCCTACGAGCAGTACTTC
D gene: -
clone size: -
J gene: TRBJ2-7
V gene: TRBV7-6

CDR3 protein: CASLGDGLNEKLFF
CDR3 DNA: TGTGCCAGTCTCGGGGATGGGCTTAATGAAAAACTGTTTTTT
D gene: -
clone size: -
J gene: TRBJ1-4
V gene: TRBV19

CDR3 protein: CASSLGTGAFGNTIYF
CDR3 DNA: TGCGCCAGCAGCTTGGGTACAGGGGCGTTTGGAAACACCATATATTTT
D gene: TRBD1
clone size: -
J gene: TRBJ1-3
V gene: TRBV5-1

CDR3 protein: CASSLEPGQVQETQYF
CDR3 DNA: TGTGCCAGCAGCTTAGAGCCGGGACAGGTCCAAGAGACCCAGTACTTC
D gene: TRBD1
clone size: once
J gene: TRBJ2-5
V gene: TRBV11-3